This T cell receptor beta chain was retrieved from a study of T cells in localized non-small cell lung cancer. This CDR3 is built from 16 residues. Deletions cut 0 bases from V and 5 bases from J, with 16 bases between. The germline V gene has CDR1 MNHGY and CDR2 SAAAGT. This clone was detected a few times. Its matching antigen is unknown. Study observations and caveats: Tumor samples were not multi-region, leaving intratumor heterogeneity unexcluded. Uninvolved neighboring lung showed the greatest T cell clonality, exceeding tumor. The study linked higher blood T cell density to longer overall survival. Detection in adjacent lung was observed for a median around 50 of the top 100 tumor clones.

The data were produced by immunoSEQ multiplex PCR, yet TCRdb's version contains in-frame clones alone and is incomplete. The sample shows 1,500 or so clones, around 20% of them seen only once. Specimen: lung tumor tissue, collected before any cancer treatment. The V gene is TRBV6-8, the J gene TRBJ2-5; D possibly uses TRBD1 or TRBD2 (5 bases each). This sequence was found in a man aged 35 to 70 with stage III lung adenocarcinoma. This CDR3 is CASSYSPGRPLETQYF. Here the CDR3 DNA reads TGTGCCAGCAGTTACTCTCCGGGACGACCTCTGGAGACCCAGTACTTC.